This T cell receptor (beta chain) was captured in a study of T cell responses to AZD1222 COVID-19 vaccine (dated by TCRdb to the early 2020s). At the level of the whole study: AZD1222 recipients with second doses at about 4 weeks or about 12 weeks were pooled, because spike-specific TCR depth and breadth did not differ between schedules. TCR sequencing covered over 230 trial participants: 207 given two doses of AZD1222 and 26 given two doses of MenACWY control vaccine. Enrollment into the trials was organized by age into subgroups of 18-55, 56-69 and 70-plus years, and those subgroups contained roughly 150, 30 and 60 TCR-sequenced participants, respectively.

Concerning this clone itself: Its target antigen remains unknown. No clone much larger than this one lies a single base away; base qualities are absent.

Beyond this particular receptor, the publication reports: Conclusions about previously exposed vaccinees are limited, since just five or six AZD1222 recipients were seropositive for SARS-CoV-2 at baseline. Participants were mostly white British, with more females than males. The authors suggested clonal diversity may have been underestimated. The whole spike protein was spanned by vaccine-associated CD4 TCRs, and dominant responses were seen in regions 160-218 and 743-854. Spike-specific TCR breadth and depth rose significantly after two AZD1222 doses compared with day 0 and with MenACWY recipients. Reportedly, close to half of the unique spike-specific TCRs recognized epitopes lying outside the regions that are mutated in the B.1.351 and B.1.1.7 variants. In the small 56-69-year group, the increase in depth fell short of significance, most likely because of low power. Because no day 14 peak-response samples were available, the repertoires could be characterized only after the peak T cell response.

The label giving this sample's time point can be read as: baseline before first vaccination. The vaccinee samples were drawn from two UK trials, COV001 and COV002, one of which was a single-blind randomized controlled phase 2/3 trial testing AZD1222 (ChAdOx1 nCoV-19) in healthy adults. For TCRbeta chain sequencing, PBMC samples were collected from trial participants at day 0 and at day 28 after the second dose. Trimming takes 5 bases from V and 4 bases from J, and the germline ends sit 15 bases apart. From the germline V gene (reference sequence), CDR1 is LGHDT and CDR2 is YNNKEL. The CDR3 covers 14 residues, taking in both the cysteine and the phenylalanine. Just CDR3 DNA is preserved here, 42 bases in frame from base 1. The CDR3 regions of human TCRbeta chains were subjected to immunosequencing. The original methods were these. TCRs in the repertoires were compared against a reference library of SARS-CoV-2-specific TCRs that had been generated with the MIRA antigen-specificity platform. Breadth meant the fraction of unique TCRs that were SARS-CoV-2-associated, whereas depth meant the fraction of total T cells that were SARS-CoV-2-associated. Each spike-specific TCR was assigned to its reactive spike region and to a CD4 or CD8 class using the MIRA data. Log10-transformed breadth and depth values were compared by one-way ANOVA with Sidak's multiple comparisons tests. The clones in this table, taken by TCRdb from immuneACCESS, are in-frame only. Not every clone is retained; where verified, under half of the shortfall comes from an unresolved V gene, and the cause of the rest is unknown. V and J calls and clone size come straight from that table; D and trimming were deduced from the DNA. Here the sample has about 130,000 clones; around 86% occur a single time. The ten largest clonotypes hold around 22% of the sample.

The TCR comes from an adult in good health. Specimen: peripheral blood, collected on day 0 of AZD1222 vaccination. Rearrangement joined TRBV3-1 (or the pseudogene TRBV3-2) to TRBJ2-7, with the D assignment possibly TRBD1 or TRBD2, given 5 matching bases for each. The DNA sequence reads TGTGCCAGCAGCGGACCCGGGACCACTTACGAGCAGTACTTC. Its product reads: CASSGPGTTYEQYF.